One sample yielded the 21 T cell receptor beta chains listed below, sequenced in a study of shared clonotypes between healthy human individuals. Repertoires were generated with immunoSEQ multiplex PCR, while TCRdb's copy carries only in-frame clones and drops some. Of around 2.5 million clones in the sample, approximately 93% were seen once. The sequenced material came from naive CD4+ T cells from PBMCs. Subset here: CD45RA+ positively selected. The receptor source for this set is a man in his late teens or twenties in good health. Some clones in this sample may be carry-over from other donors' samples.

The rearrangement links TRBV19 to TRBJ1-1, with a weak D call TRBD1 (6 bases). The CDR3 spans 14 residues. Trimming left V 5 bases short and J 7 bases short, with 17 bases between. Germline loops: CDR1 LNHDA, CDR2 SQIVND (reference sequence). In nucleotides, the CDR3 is TGTGCCAGTAGTGTCCGACAGGTTTTGGATGAAGCTTTCTTT. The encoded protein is CASSVRQVLDEAFF.

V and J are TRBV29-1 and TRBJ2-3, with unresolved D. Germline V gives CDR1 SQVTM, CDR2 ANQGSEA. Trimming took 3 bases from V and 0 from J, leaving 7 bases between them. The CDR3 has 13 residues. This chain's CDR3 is CSVDRPSTDTQYF. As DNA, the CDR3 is TGCAGCGTTGACAGGCCTAGCACAGATACGCAGTATTTT.

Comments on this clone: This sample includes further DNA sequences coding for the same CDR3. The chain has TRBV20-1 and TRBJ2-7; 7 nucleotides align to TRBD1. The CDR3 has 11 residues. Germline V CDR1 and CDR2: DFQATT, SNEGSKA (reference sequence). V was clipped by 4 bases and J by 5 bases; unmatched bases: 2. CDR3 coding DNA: TGCAGTGCTACTGACAGGGACGAGCAGTACTTC. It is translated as CSATDRDEQYF.

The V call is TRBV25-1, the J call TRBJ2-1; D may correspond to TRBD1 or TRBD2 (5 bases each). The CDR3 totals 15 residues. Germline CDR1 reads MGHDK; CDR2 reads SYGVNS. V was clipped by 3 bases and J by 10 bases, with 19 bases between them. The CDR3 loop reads CASSDSGTLVWEQFF. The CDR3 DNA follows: TGTGCCAGCAGTGATTCCGGGACGCTAGTCTGGGAGCAGTTCTTC.

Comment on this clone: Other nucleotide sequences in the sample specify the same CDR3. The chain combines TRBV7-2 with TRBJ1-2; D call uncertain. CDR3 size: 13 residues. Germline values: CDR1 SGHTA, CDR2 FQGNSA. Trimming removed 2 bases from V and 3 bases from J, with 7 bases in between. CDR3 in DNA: TGTGCCAGCAGCTTAACGCGGGACTATGGCTACACCTTC. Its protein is CASSLTRDYGYTF.

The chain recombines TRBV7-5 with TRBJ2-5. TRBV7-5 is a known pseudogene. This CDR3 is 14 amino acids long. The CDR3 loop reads CARSPRGDQETQYF. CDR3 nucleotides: TGTGCCAGAAGCCCCCGAGGGGATCAAGAGACCCAGTACTTC.

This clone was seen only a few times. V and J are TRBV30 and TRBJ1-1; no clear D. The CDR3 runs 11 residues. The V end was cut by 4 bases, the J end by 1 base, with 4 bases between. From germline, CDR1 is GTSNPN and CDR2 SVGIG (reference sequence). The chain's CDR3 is CAWKWNTEAFF. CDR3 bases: TGTGCCTGGAAATGGAACACTGAAGCTTTCTTT.

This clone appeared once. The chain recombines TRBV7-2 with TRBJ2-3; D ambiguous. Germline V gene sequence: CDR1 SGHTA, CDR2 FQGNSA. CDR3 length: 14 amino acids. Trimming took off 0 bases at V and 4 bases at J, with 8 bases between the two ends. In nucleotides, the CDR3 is TGTGCCAGCAGCTTAGCTGGCTTTGCAGATACGCAGTATTTT. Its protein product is CASSLAGFADTQYF.

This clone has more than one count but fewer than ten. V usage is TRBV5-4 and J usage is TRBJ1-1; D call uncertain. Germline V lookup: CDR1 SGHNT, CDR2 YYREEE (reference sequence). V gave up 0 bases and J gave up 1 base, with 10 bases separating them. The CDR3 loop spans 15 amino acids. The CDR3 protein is CASSLAIGENTEAFF. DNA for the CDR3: TGTGCCAGCAGCTTGGCGATTGGCGAGAACACTGAAGCTTTCTTT.

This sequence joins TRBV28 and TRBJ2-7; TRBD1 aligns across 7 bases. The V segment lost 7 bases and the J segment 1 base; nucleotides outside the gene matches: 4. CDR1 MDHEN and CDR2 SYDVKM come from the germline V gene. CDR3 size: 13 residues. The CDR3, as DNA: TGTGCCAGCATCCCGACAGGGTCCTACGAGCAGTACTTC. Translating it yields CASIPTGSYEQYF.

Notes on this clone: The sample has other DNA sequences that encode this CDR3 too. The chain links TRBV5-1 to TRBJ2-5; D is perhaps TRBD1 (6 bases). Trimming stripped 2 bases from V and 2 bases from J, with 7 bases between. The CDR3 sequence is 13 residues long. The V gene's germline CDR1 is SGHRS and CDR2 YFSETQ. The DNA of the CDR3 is TGCGCCAGCAGCTTAGGGGGACAAGAGACCCAGTACTTC. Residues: CASSLGGQETQYF.

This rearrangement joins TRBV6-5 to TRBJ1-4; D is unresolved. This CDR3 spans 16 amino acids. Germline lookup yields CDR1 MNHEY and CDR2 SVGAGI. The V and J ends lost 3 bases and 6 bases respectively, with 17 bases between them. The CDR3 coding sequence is TGTGCCAGCAGTTATACCCCTGCAGGAAACTATGAAAAACTGTTTTTT. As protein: CASSYTPAGNYEKLFF.

CDR3 bases: TGTGTCAGAAGCTTAGGAGGCTCCTACATGAACACTGAAGCTTTCTTT. It is translated as CVRSLGGSYMNTEAFF. The J gene is TRBJ1-1, the V gene TRBV7-5. TRBV7-5 is a pseudogene segment. The CDR3 extends over 16 amino acids.

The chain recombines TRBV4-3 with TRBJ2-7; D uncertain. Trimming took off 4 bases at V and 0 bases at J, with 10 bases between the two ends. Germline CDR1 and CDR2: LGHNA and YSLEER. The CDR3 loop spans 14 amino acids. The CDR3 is CASSPMSRSYEQYF. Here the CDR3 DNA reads TGCGCCAGCAGCCCAATGTCCCGCTCCTACGAGCAGTACTTC.

The CDR3 sequence: CASTREGHEQFF. CDR3 nucleotides: TGTGCCAGCACCCGAGAAGGTCATGAGCAGTTCTTC. The chain has TRBV2 and TRBJ2-1; D is unresolved. This CDR3 has 12 residues. V lost 7 bases to trimming and J lost 8 bases, with 12 bases between them. Germline assignment: CDR1 SNHLY and CDR2 FYNNEI.

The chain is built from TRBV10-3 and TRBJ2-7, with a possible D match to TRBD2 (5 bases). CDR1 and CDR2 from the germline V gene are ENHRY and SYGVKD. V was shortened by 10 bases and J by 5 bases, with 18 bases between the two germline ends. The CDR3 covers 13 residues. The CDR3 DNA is TGTGCCACCCAACCTAGCCCCAGAGACGAGCAGTACTTC. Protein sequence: CATQPSPRDEQYF.

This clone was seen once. The CDR3 spells CASTPEIPQPQHF. CDR3 nucleotides: TGTGCCAGCACCCCAGAGATACCTCAGCCCCAGCATTTT. This sequence joins TRBV6-5 and TRBJ1-5; D remains ambiguous. Trimming removed 7 bases at V and 6 bases at J, with 13 bases between. Germline V CDR1 and CDR2: MNHEY, SVGAGI. The CDR3 is made up of 13 amino acids.

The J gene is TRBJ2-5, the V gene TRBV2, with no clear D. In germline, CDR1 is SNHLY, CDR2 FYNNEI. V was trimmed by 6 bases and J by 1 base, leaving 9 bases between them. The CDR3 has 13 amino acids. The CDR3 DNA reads TGTGCCAGCAGCATAATTACCCAAGAGACCCAGTACTTC. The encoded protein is CASSIITQETQYF. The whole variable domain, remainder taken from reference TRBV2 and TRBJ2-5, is EPEVTQTPSHQVTQMGQEVILRCVPISNHLYFYWYRQILGQKVEFLVSFYNNEISEKSEIFDDQFSVERPDGSNFTLKIRSTKLEDSAMYFCASSIITQETQYFGPGTRLLVL.

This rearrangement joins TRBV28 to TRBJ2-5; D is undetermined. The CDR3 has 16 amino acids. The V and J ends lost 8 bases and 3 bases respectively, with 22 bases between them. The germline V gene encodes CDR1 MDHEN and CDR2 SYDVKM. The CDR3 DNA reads TGTGCCAGCTCAACCCCAGGAGCCTCCGGCAAAGAGACCCAGTACTTC. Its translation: CASSTPGASGKETQYF. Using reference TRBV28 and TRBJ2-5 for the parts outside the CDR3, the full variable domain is DVKVTQSSRYLVKRTGEKVFLECVQDMDHENMFWYRQDPGLGLRLIYFSYDVKMKEKGDIPEGYSVSREKKERFSLILESASTNQTSMYLCASSTPGASGKETQYFGPGTRLLVL.

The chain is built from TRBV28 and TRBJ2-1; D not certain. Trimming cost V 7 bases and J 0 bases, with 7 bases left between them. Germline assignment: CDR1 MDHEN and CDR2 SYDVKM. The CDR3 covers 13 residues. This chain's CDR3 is CASMTFSYNEQFF. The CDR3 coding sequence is TGTGCCAGCATGACCTTCTCCTACAATGAGCAGTTCTTC.

CDR3: CASRREGSDTQYF. CDR3 DNA: TGTGCCAGCAGGCGGGAGGGATCGGATACGCAGTATTTT. The V and J genes are TRBV6-6 and TRBJ2-3; 9 bases are a match to TRBD2. The CDR3 has 13 amino acids. Germline V gene lookup returns CDR1 MNHNY and CDR2 SVGAGI (reference sequence). The ends lost 6 bases at V and 6 bases at J; junction bases unmatched: 4.